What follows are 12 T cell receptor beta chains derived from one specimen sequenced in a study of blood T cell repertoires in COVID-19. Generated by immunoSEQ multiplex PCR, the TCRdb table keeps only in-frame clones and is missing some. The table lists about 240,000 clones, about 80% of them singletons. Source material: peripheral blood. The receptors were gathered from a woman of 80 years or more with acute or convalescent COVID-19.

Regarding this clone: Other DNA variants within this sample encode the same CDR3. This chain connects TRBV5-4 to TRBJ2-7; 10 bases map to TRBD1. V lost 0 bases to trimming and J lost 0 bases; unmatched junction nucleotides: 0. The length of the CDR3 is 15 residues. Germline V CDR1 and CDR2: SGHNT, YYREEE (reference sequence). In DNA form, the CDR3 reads TGTGCCAGCAGCTTGGGGACAGGGGGCTCCTACGAGCAGTACTTC. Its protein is CASSLGTGGSYEQYF.

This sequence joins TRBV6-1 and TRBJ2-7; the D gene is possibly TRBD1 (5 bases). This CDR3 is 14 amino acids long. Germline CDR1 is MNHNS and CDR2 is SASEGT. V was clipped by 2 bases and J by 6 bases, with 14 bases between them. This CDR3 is CASSEPRGPSEQYF. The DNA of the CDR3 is TGTGCCAGCAGTGAACCAAGGGGTCCCAGCGAGCAGTACTTC.

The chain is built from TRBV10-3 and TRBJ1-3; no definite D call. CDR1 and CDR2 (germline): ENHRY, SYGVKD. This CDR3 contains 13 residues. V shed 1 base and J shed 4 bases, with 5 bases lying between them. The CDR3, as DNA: TGTGCCATCAGTGAGTTCGTAGGAAACACCATATATTTT. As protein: CAISEFVGNTIYF.

The CDR3 protein is CASSILGDGELFF. The DNA of the CDR3 is TGTGCCAGTAGTATATTAGGGGACGGGGAGCTGTTTTTT. This chain links TRBV19 with TRBJ2-2; weak D call: TRBD1 (5 bases). Germline assignment: CDR1 LNHDA and CDR2 SQIVND (reference sequence). CDR3 length: 13 residues. V was shortened by 2 bases and J by 7 bases, with 8 bases between the two germline ends.

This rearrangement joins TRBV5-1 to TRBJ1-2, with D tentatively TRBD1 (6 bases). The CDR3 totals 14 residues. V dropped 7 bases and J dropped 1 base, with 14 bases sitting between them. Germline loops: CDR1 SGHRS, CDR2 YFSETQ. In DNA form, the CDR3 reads TGCGCCAGCGGACCACAGGGTAGTAACTATGGCTACACCTTC. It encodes CASGPQGSNYGYTF.

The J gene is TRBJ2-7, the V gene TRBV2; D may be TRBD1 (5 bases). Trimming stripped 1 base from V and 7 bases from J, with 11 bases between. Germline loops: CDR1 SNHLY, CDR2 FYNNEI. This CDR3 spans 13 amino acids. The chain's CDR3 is CASSEGNKGEQYF. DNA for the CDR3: TGTGCCAGCAGTGAAGGGAACAAGGGGGAGCAGTACTTC.

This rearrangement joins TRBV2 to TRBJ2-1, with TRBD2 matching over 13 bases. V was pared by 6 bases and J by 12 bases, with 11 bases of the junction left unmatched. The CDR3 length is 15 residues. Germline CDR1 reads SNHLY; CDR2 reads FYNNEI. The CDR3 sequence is CASSPGLAGVQRQFF. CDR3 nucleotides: TGTGCCAGCAGCCCAGGACTAGCGGGGGTACAACGGCAGTTCTTC.

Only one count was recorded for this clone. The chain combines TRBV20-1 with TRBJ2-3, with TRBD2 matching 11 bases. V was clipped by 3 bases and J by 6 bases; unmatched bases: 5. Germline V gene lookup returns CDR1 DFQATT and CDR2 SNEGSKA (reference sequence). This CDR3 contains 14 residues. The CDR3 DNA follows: TGCAGTGCTAGTGGTAGCGGGGGGGAGGATACGCAGTATTTT. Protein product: CSASGSGGEDTQYF.

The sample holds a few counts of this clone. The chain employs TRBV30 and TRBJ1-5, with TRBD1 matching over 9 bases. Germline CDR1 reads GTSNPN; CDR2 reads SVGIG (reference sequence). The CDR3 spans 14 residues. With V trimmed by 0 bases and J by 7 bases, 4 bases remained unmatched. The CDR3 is CAWSVTGGRQPQHF. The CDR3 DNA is TGTGCCTGGAGTGTAACAGGGGGCCGACAGCCCCAGCATTTT.

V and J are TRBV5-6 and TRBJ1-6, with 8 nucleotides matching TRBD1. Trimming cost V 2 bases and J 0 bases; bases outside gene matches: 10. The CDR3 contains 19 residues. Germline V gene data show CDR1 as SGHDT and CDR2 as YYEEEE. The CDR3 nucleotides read TGTGCCAGCAGCTTAGCCGAGGACAGGGCAAGCTCCTATAATTCACCCCTCCACTTT. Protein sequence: CASSLAEDRASSYNSPLHF.

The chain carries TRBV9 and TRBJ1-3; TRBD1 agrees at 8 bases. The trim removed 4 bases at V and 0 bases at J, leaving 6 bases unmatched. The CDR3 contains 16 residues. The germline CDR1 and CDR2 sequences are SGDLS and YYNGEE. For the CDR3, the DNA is TGTGCCAGCAGCCCTCGGACAGGGCTCTCTGGAAACACCATATATTTT. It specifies CASSPRTGLSGNTIYF. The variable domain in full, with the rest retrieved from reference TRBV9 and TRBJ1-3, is DSGVTQTPKHLITATGQRVTLRCSPRSGDLSVYWYQQSLDQGLQFLIQYYNGEERAKGNILERFSAQQFPDLHSELNLSSLELGDSALYFCASSPRTGLSGNTIYFGEGSWLTVV.

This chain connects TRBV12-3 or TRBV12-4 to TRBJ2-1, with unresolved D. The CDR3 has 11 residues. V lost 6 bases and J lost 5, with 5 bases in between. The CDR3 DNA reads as TGTGCCAGCAGCCGAGACAATGAGCAGTTCTTC. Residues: CASSRDNEQFF.